This entry lists 10 T cell receptor beta chains sequenced from one sample in a study of OX40 agonist ivuxolimab in advanced cancers. The table came from immunoSEQ multiplex PCR; TCRdb's copy has only in-frame clones and leaves some out. This sample has fewer than 45,000 clones, with 75% to 90% found just once. The material sequenced was CD4+ or CD8+ T cells sorted from blood, taken in a trial of the OX40 agonist ivuxolimab. The receptors stem from an adult with an advanced solid tumor such as melanoma, head and neck, liver or kidney cancer.

The chain is built from TRBV10-2 and TRBJ2-4, with unresolved D. Per the germline V gene, CDR1 is WSHSY and CDR2 is SAAADI. Trimming pared 2 bases from V and 8 bases from J, leaving 10 bases between. The CDR3 covers 13 residues. The CDR3 reads CASSEGPWHIQYF. The CDR3 region has the DNA TGCGCCAGCAGTGAGGGACCCTGGCACATTCAGTACTTC.

The CDR3 region is CAISRSSYEQYF. CDR3 coding DNA: TGTGCCATCTCCAGGTCCTCCTACGAGCAGTACTTC. This chain links TRBV6-5 with TRBJ2-7; D is unclear. Germline V gives CDR1 MNHEY, CDR2 SVGAGI. This CDR3 region has 12 residues. V lost 10 bases and J 0 bases, leaving 10 bases between the germline ends.

This clone was recorded only once. V is TRBV6-1 and J is TRBJ2-4; unclear D gene. Per germline, CDR1 MNHNS and CDR2 SASEGT. The V gene lost 11 bases and the J gene lost 11 bases, with 25 bases spanning the gap. The CDR3 is made up of 14 amino acids. CDR3 amino acids: CASFEIGSSGFQYF. CDR3 sequence (DNA): TGTGCCTCCTTTGAAATTGGTTCTTCTGGTTTTCAGTACTTC.

J is TRBJ2-7 and V is TRBV6-5, with D possibly matching TRBD2 (5 bases). Trimming shortened V by 6 bases and J by 5 bases, and 20 bases separated the two germline ends. Germline CDR1 MNHEY, CDR2 SVGAGI. The CDR3 loop spans 15 amino acids. CDR3 in amino acids: CASRRPGNAGHEQYF. The CDR3 nucleotides are TGTGCCAGCAGACGACCGGGGAACGCTGGGCACGAGCAGTACTTC.

The chain uses TRBV10-2 and TRBJ1-2; D is unresolved. Between the trimmed V and J ends, which lost 4 bases and 8 bases, there was a span of 14 bases. The V gene's germline CDR1 is WSHSY and CDR2 SAAADI. The CDR3 runs 13 residues. CDR3 loop: CASSGIHGGGYTF. CDR3 DNA sequence: TGCGCCAGCAGTGGGATTCATGGTGGAGGCTACACCTTC.

V usage is TRBV7-9 and J usage is TRBJ2-1; 11 bases agree with TRBD2. V shed 0 bases and J 10 bases; nucleotides not matched to a gene: 5. The CDR3 contains 15 residues. Germline CDR1 SEHNR, CDR2 FQNEAQ (reference sequence). CDR3 coding DNA: TGTGCCAGCAGCTTAGCCCTAGCGGGAGGTGGGGAGCAGTTCTTC. Its translation is CASSLALAGGGEQFF.

The chain recombines TRBV7-9 with TRBJ2-7, with D uncertain. Trimming pared 1 base from V and 7 bases from J, leaving 14 bases between. This CDR3 is 14 amino acids long. Germline V gene sequence: CDR1 SEHNR, CDR2 FQNEAQ (reference sequence). CDR3: CASSLDLRPEEQYF. For the CDR3, the DNA is TGTGCCAGCAGCTTAGACCTCCGTCCGGAGGAGCAGTACTTC.

The chain uses TRBV7-9 and TRBJ1-1, with 10 bases lining up with TRBD1. Germline V lookup: CDR1 SEHNR, CDR2 FQNEAQ (reference sequence). Trimming took 10 bases from V and 5 from J; bases not matched to a gene: 7. The CDR3 totals 13 residues. The CDR3 DNA reads as TGTGCCACCAGGGACAGGGGTAGGACTGAAGCTTTCTTT. Its translation: CATRDRGRTEAFF.

The chain has TRBV21-1 and TRBJ2-7; the table calls TRBD1, which could not be checked here. TRBV21-1 is reported as a pseudogene. The CDR3 has 16 residues. The CDR3 DNA reads as TGTGCCAGCAGCAAAGTCAACAACAGCCGCTCCTACGAGCAGTACTTC. Translating gives CASSKVNNSRSYEQYF.

The gene calls are TRBV19 and TRBJ1-2; 9 bases are a match to TRBD1. From germline, CDR1 is LNHDA and CDR2 SQIVND (reference sequence). The CDR3 sequence is 12 residues long. The trim removed 9 bases at V and 8 bases at J, leaving 7 bases unmatched. CDR3 protein: CASKQGAQGYTF. The CDR3 nucleotides read TGTGCCAGCAAACAGGGGGCTCAAGGCTACACCTTC.